This TCR beta chain was found in a study of cytomegalovirus exposure and HLA in healthy donors. PCR used 60 Vbeta primers and 13 Jbeta primers. Clones were read by immunoSEQ multiplex PCR, and TCRdb kept only the in-frame ones, dropping some. The data contain 200,000 or so clones, approximately 85% of them seen just once; the ten biggest clones take up roughly 0.8%. General observations from the study: Listed as cytomegalovirus-associated were 150 or so TCR beta chains. Researchers left out some V segments, among them TRBV6-2 and TRBV6-3, as indistinguishable. When presence/absence was analysed, sequencing depth was taken to be roughly uniform across donors.

Sampled while nominally healthy, donors likely had unrecorded immune exposures. Per germline, CDR1 SGHNT and CDR2 YYREEE (reference sequence). The trim removed 0 bases at V and 0 bases at J, leaving 1 base unmatched. The CDR3 sequence is 15 residues long. As regards this clone: The antigen remains undetermined.

The material sequenced was PBMCs. The genes are TRBV5-4 and TRBJ2-7; 9 bases are a match to TRBD1. The TCR was taken from a woman aged 18-29 years in good health and CMV-seronegative. CDR3 DNA: TGTGCCAGCAGCTTGGGGGACAGGGTCTCCTACGAGCAGTACTTC. Translating gives CASSLGDRVSYEQYF.